The 9 T cell receptor beta chains below were found in one sample sequenced in a study of blood T cell repertoires in COVID-19. The table came from immunoSEQ multiplex PCR; TCRdb's copy has only in-frame clones and leaves some out. The data show about 440,000 clones, approximately 90% seen once. The sample comprised PBMCs or T cells enriched from blood (not recorded which). Every receptor here comes from a woman between 18 and 30 years old with acute COVID-19.

The genes are TRBV27 and TRBJ2-1; D is possibly TRBD2 (5 bases). V shed 11 bases and J shed 9 bases, with 17 bases lying between them. The length of the CDR3 is 12 residues. CDR1 is MNHEY and CDR2 is SMNVEV in the germline V gene (reference sequence). CDR3 DNA: TGTGCCGCGGGTTTTGAGGTTGGTGAGCAGTTCTTC. The encoded protein is CAAGFEVGEQFF.

The chain recombines TRBV15 with TRBJ1-1, with D perhaps TRBD1 (5 bases). The germline V and J ends were trimmed by 3 bases and 10 bases, with 12 bases remaining between them. The CDR3 is 12 residues long. Germline CDR1 and CDR2: LNHNV and YYDKDF (reference sequence). The CDR3 protein is CATSSGSRGAFF. CDR3 DNA: TGTGCCACCAGCAGCGGGAGTAGGGGAGCTTTCTTT.

This clone was recorded once. The chain employs TRBV9 and TRBJ2-7; 10 nucleotides line up with TRBD1. V lost 0 bases, J lost 3 bases, and 9 bases stayed unmatched. This CDR3 comprises 17 residues. Per germline, CDR1 SGDLS and CDR2 YYNGEE. CDR3 sequence reads: CASSVGDRGKGGYEQYF. CDR3 DNA: TGTGCCAGCAGCGTAGGGGACAGGGGAAAAGGGGGCTACGAGCAGTACTTC. Full variable domain (rest looked up from reference TRBV9 and TRBJ2-7): DSGVTQTPKHLITATGQRVTLRCSPRSGDLSVYWYQQSLDQGLQFLIQYYNGEERAKGNILERFSAQQFPDLHSELNLSSLELGDSALYFCASSVGDRGKGGYEQYFGPGTRLTVT.

This chain uses TRBV24-1 with TRBJ2-7, with TRBD2 as a possible D gene (6 bases). The CDR3 totals 14 residues. Germline V lookup: CDR1 KGHDR, CDR2 SFDVKD. V dropped 9 bases and J dropped 2 bases, with 16 bases sitting between them. The CDR3 sequence: CATSVSGTTYEQYF. In DNA form, the CDR3 reads TGTGCCACCTCTGTTAGCGGTACAACCTACGAGCAGTACTTC.

Concerning this clone: A read error may account for a junction end that differs from germline. V usage is TRBV7-7 and J usage is TRBJ2-7; a weak D match, TRBD2 (5 bases). The length of the CDR3 is 13 residues. Germline CDR1 is SSHAT and CDR2 is FNYEAQ (reference sequence). Here the CDR3 reads CASSLTKTHEQYF. CDR3 coding DNA: TGTGCTAGCAGCTTGACTAAAACGCACGAGCAGTACTTC.

The gene calls are TRBV11-3 and TRBJ2-3, with 14 bases lining up with TRBD2. V trimming: 5 bases; J trimming: 6 bases; junction bases outside the gene matches: 13. CDR1 and CDR2 (germline): SGHNT, YENEEA. CDR3 size: 18 residues. CDR3 sequence (DNA): TGTGCCAGCAGCCCTTCGCCGACTAGCGGGGGGGCCGGGGATACGCAGTATTTT. It is translated as CASSPSPTSGGAGDTQYF.

The gene calls are TRBV11-2 and TRBJ2-7; 10 bases match TRBD2. This CDR3 spans 14 amino acids. V was pared by 1 base and J by 7 bases, with 4 bases of the junction left unmatched. In germline, CDR1 is SGHAT, CDR2 FQNNGV. DNA for the CDR3: TGTGCCAGCAGCTTAGGTCTAGCGGGAGAGGAGCAGTACTTC. Encoded protein: CASSLGLAGEEQYF.

The rearrangement links TRBV6-5 to TRBJ2-2; 8 bases match TRBD2. The CDR3 totals 13 residues. Germline assignment: CDR1 MNHEY and CDR2 SVGAGI. Trimming at V came to 6 bases and at J to 7 bases, leaving 4 bases not matched to a gene. This chain's CDR3 is CASSASGHGELFF. The DNA of the CDR3 is TGTGCCAGCAGCGCTAGCGGGCACGGGGAGCTGTTTTTT.

The chain uses TRBV30 and TRBJ2-7, with a tentative D call TRBD2 (5 bases). Germline V gene sequence: CDR1 GTSNPN, CDR2 SVGIG (reference sequence). CDR3 size: 13 residues. Trimming left V 0 bases short and J 6 bases short, with 12 bases between. The CDR3 DNA reads as TGTGCCTGGAGTGTACACACTAGTGGCGAGCAGTACTTC. Its protein product is CAWSVHTSGEQYF.